This record looks at one TCR beta chain sequence and its context. These data originate in a study of blood T cell repertoires in COVID-19. At the level of the study: Acute-phase and convalescent COVID-19 samples originated in the United States, Italy and Spain. Nucleic acid was either cDNA or gDNA, and it came from T cells, B-cell-depleted T cells, or PBMCs.

The CDR3 loop spans 14 amino acids. Germline V gene lookup returns CDR1 GTSNPN and CDR2 SVGIG (reference sequence). V shed 1 base, J shed 8 bases, and the junction held 9 bases outside the gene matches. In the study's own analysis: Cell counts per sample came from amplifying reference gene primers. Profiled with immunoSEQ multiplex PCR; TCRdb holds only in-frame clones, not every one. That table supplies the V and J calls and clone size; D and trimming were determined from the DNA. The sample has 250,000 or so clones; about nine tenths are singletons. The source material was peripheral blood. The chain combines TRBV30 with TRBJ1-2; 8 bases are a match to TRBD1. The sequence came from a woman in her twenties or thirties with active or convalescent COVID-19. CDR3 loop: CAWSAAGGRLGYTF. CDR3 DNA sequence: TGTGCCTGGAGTGCGGCAGGGGGCCGATTGGGCTACACCTTC.